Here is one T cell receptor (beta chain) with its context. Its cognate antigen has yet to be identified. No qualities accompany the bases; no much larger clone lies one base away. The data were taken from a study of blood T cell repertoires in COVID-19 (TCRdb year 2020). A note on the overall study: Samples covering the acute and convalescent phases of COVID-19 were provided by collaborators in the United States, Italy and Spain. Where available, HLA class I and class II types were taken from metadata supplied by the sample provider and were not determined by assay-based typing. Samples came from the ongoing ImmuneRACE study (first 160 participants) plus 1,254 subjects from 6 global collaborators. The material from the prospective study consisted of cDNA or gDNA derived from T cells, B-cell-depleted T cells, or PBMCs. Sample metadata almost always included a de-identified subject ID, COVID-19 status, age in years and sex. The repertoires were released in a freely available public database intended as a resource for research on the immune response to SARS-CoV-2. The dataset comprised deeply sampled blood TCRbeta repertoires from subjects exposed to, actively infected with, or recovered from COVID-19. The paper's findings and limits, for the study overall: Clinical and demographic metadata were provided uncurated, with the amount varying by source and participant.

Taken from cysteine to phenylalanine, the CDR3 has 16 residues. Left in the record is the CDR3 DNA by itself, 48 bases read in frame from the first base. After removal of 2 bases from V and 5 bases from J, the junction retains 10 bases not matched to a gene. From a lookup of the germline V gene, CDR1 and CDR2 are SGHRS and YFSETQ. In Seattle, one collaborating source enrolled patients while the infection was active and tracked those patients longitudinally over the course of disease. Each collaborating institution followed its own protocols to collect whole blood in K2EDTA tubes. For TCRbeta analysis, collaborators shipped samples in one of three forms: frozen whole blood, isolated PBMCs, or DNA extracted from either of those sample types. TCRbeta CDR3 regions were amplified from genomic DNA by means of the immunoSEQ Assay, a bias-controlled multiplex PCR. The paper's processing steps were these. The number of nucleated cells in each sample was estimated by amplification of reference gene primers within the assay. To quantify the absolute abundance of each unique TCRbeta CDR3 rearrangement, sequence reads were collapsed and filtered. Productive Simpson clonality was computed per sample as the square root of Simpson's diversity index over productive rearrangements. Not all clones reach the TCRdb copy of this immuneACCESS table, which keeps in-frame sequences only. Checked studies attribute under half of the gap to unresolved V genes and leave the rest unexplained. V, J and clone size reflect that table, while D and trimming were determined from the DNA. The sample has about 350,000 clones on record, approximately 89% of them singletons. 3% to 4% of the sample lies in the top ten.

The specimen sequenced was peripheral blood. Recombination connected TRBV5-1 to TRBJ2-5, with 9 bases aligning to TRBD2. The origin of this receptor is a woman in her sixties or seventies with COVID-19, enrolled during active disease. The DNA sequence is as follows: TGCGCCAGCAGCTTTGGGAGGGGACTAGCAGCCGAGACCCAGTACTTC. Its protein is CASSFGRGLAAETQYF.